These 15 T cell receptor beta chains came from one sample sequenced in a study of T cell repertoires in cytomegalovirus infection. One entry per CDR3 protein, called by TCRdb with MiXCR from the reads. The table lists 300,000 or so distinct CDR3 sequences, roughly 9.3% of them singletons. Sequenced sample: PBMCs. Receptors were obtained from a human donor in good health (CMV status not recorded). Some clones in this sample may be carry-over from other donors' samples.

This clonotype has a count of ten or more. Here the CDR3 reads CASSLDAPYGYTF. CDR3 in DNA: TGTGCCAGCAGCTTGGACGCTCCCTATGGCTACACCTTC. The V call is TRBV7-9, the J call TRBJ1-2; no definite D call. Germline V gene lookup returns CDR1 SEHNR and CDR2 FQNEAQ (reference sequence). The V and J ends lost 3 bases and 4 bases respectively, with 9 bases between them. This CDR3 is built from 13 residues.

This clonotype was seen many times. This chain links TRBV28 with TRBJ1-5, with TRBD1 matching 8 bases. CDR3 length: 15 residues. V lost 6 bases, J lost 1 base, and 5 bases stayed unmatched. Germline CDR1 and CDR2: MDHEN and SYDVKM. Here the CDR3 reads CASSLGQGSNQPQHF. The CDR3 coding sequence is TGTGCCAGCAGCTTAGGACAGGGAAGCAATCAGCCCCAGCATTTT.

At least ten counts were recorded for this clonotype. The rearrangement joins TRBV27 to TRBJ2-1; 7 bases align to TRBD1. From germline, CDR1 is MNHEY and CDR2 SMNVEV (reference sequence). This CDR3 has 16 amino acids. The V gene end was trimmed by 5 bases and the J gene end by 3 bases; junction bases not matched to a gene: 10. The CDR3 spells CASSPRDSENYNEQFF. In DNA form, the CDR3 reads TGTGCCAGCAGTCCCCGGGACAGCGAGAACTACAATGAGCAGTTCTTC.

This clonotype was picked up many times. This sequence joins TRBV7-2 and TRBJ2-2; D unresolved. Germline values: CDR1 SGHTA, CDR2 FQGNSA. Trimming pared 5 bases from V and 5 bases from J, leaving 12 bases between. The CDR3 is 14 amino acids. CDR3 sequence (DNA): TGTGCCAGCAGCCCCCTAAGGGTAACCGGGGAGCTGTTTTTT. Protein sequence: CASSPLRVTGELFF.

In this sample, this clonotype turned up many times. V and J are TRBV7-2 and TRBJ2-3; D possibly corresponds to TRBD2 (5 bases). With 5 bases removed from V and 2 bases from J, the gap between germline ends came to 11 bases. This CDR3 comprises 14 residues. Germline V gene sequence: CDR1 SGHTA, CDR2 FQGNSA. CDR3 amino acids: CASSKDFTTDTQYF. CDR3 sequence (DNA): TGTGCCAGCAGCAAGGACTTCACCACAGATACGCAGTATTTT.

This clonotype showed up many times. The chain links TRBV28 to TRBJ1-2; D is perhaps TRBD1 (5 bases). Germline V gene lookup returns CDR1 MDHEN and CDR2 SYDVKM. The V end was cut by 3 bases, the J end by 4 bases, with 12 bases between. The CDR3 extends over 14 amino acids. CDR3 nucleotide sequence: TGTGCCAGCAGTTTCCTAGGGCAGGGCTATGGCTACACCTTC. Protein product: CASSFLGQGYGYTF.

This clonotype was counted at least ten times. The gene calls are TRBV12-3 or TRBV12-4 and TRBJ1-5; D remains unclear. V was trimmed by 7 bases and J by 0 bases, leaving 7 bases between them. CDR3 length: 13 residues. For the CDR3, the DNA is TGTGCCAGCACCTCGGGTAGCAATCAGCCCCAGCATTTT. Amino acids: CASTSGSNQPQHF.

The chain carries TRBV6-5 and TRBJ1-2; possible D gene TRBD1, 5 bases. Trimming stripped 0 bases from V and 2 bases from J, with 13 bases between. Germline V lookup: CDR1 MNHEY, CDR2 SVGAGI. The CDR3 consists of 16 residues. CDR3 in DNA: TGTGCCAGCAGTTACTCGGCCCGAGAGGGGAACTATGGCTACACCTTC. It translates to CASSYSAREGNYGYTF.

This clonotype was seen ten or more times. The rearrangement joins TRBV7-2 to TRBJ1-2; D possibly corresponds to TRBD1 (5 bases). The germline V and J ends were trimmed by 5 bases and 4 bases, with 20 bases remaining between them. CDR1 is SGHTA, CDR2 FQGNSA, per germline. The length of the CDR3 is 16 residues. CDR3 residues: CASSPRGPGETYGYTF. The CDR3 nucleotides are TGTGCCAGCAGCCCCCGGGGCCCTGGGGAGACCTATGGCTACACCTTC. The variable domain in full, with the rest retrieved from reference TRBV7-2 and TRBJ1-2, is GAGVSQSPSNKVTEKGKDVELRCDPISGHTALYWYRQSLGQGLEFLIYFQGNSAPDKSGLPSDRFSAERTGGSVSTLTIQRTQQEDSAVYLCASSPRGPGETYGYTFGSGTRLTVV.

This clonotype has a count of ten or more. The rearrangement links TRBV29-1 to TRBJ2-7, with D tentatively TRBD1 (5 bases). This CDR3 region has 13 residues. In germline, CDR1 is SQVTM, CDR2 ANQGSEA. With 4 bases removed from V and 2 bases from J, the gap between germline ends came to 12 bases. The CDR3 nucleotides are TGCAGCGTTGGCAGGGCTACCACCTACGAGCAGTACTTC. Residues: CSVGRATTYEQYF.

This clonotype turned up a few times. This rearrangement joins TRBV5-1 to TRBJ2-7; 7 nucleotides match TRBD1. The V gene's germline CDR1 is SGHRS and CDR2 YFSETQ. CDR3 length equals 16 residues. The J segment lost 3 bases and the V segment lost 3 bases, leaving 12 bases of the junction unmatched. The CDR3 loop reads CASSSARQGENYEQYF. The DNA of the CDR3 is TGCGCCAGCAGCTCGGCACGGCAGGGGGAAAACTACGAGCAGTACTTC.

This clonotype was picked up many times. The chain's CDR3 is CASSSGFRNTGELFF. The CDR3 DNA follows: TGTGCCAGCAGTTCGGGCTTCAGGAACACCGGGGAGCTGTTTTTT. This chain uses TRBV28 with TRBJ2-2, with unresolved D. V was trimmed by 4 bases and J by 1 base, leaving 10 bases between them. The CDR3 runs to 15 residues. Germline V gene lookup returns CDR1 MDHEN and CDR2 SYDVKM. Based on the CDR3 plus reference TRBV28 and TRBJ2-2, the full variable domain is DVKVTQSSRYLVKRTGEKVFLECVQDMDHENMFWYRQDPGLGLRLIYFSYDVKMKEKGDIPEGYSVSREKKERFSLILESASTNQTSMYLCASSSGFRNTGELFFGEGSRLTVL.

This clonotype was seen repeatedly, ten times or more. The chain has TRBV28 and TRBJ1-1; D gene uncertain. V was cut by 3 bases and J by 0 bases, with 11 bases left in between. The CDR3 is 15 residues long. The germline V gene encodes CDR1 MDHEN and CDR2 SYDVKM. CDR3 DNA: TGTGCCAGCAGTTTCGGGCAGACCATGAACACTGAAGCTTTCTTT. As protein: CASSFGQTMNTEAFF.

The table lists this clonotype with many counts. The chain has TRBV9 and TRBJ1-1; D is uncertain. Germline V gene sequence: CDR1 SGDLS, CDR2 YYNGEE. V lost 2 bases and J lost 1, with 6 bases in between. The CDR3 consists of 13 residues. Written as DNA, the CDR3 is TGTGCCAGCAGCGTTTCGACGAACACTGAAGCTTTCTTT. Translation: CASSVSTNTEAFF.

Concerning this clonotype: A much larger clone differs from this one at a single base, so this may be a read error. The CDR3 DNA reads as TGTGCCTGCAACCCGGACAGGGGGCAGTACAATGAGCAGTTCTTC. This sequence encodes CACNPDRGQYNEQFF. The V call is TRBV28, the J call TRBJ2-1; 11 nucleotides align to TRBD1. There are 15 residues in the CDR3. In germline, CDR1 is MDHEN, CDR2 SYDVKM. After removal of 11 bases from V and 4 bases from J, the junction contained 10 bases not matched to a gene.